The next 14 T cell receptor beta chains were all read from a single sample in a study of vaccination and CD4 T cells after COVID-19. Antigen specificity for these receptors is unknown. Cultured CD4+ T cells had their DNA profiled by the Oncomine TCR Beta short-read assay. TCRdb redid the calling of the PCR reads with MiXCR, one entry per CDR3 protein. The data hold about 11,000 distinct CDR3 sequences, with approximately 50% observed a single time. The treatment denotes: approximately nine-day PBMC culture with coronavirus spike peptide pools or control peptides (ViraFEST assay). Sample: CD4+ T cells from blood, cultured in vitro. Source of these receptors: a human donor who had recovered from COVID-19.

This clonotype was seen only a few times. The genes are TRBV20-1 and TRBJ2-5; 7 nucleotides line up with TRBD2. V was pared by 7 bases and J by 2 bases, with 10 bases of the junction left unmatched. The germline V gene encodes CDR1 DFQATT and CDR2 SNEGSKA (reference sequence). This CDR3 comprises 14 residues. CDR3 in DNA: TGCAGTGTTAGTCTAGCGGTGAGACAAGAGACCCAGTACTTC. Amino acid sequence: CSVSLAVRQETQYF.

The chain uses TRBV15 and TRBJ2-7; 9 bases are shared with TRBD1. Germline CDR1 is LNHNV and CDR2 is YYDKDF (reference sequence). After removal of 1 base from V and 5 bases from J, the junction contained 9 bases not matched to a gene. The CDR3 sequence is 16 residues long. The CDR3 is CATSRVSAGTGNEQYF. The CDR3 DNA reads TGTGCCACCAGCAGAGTTTCCGCCGGGACAGGGAACGAGCAGTACTTC.

This clonotype came up a few times. The junction does not match germline at one end; this may be a read error. The CDR3, as DNA: TGTGCCAGCGGTGAACTAGCGGGAGTCCGGGAGTACTTC. This encodes CASGELAGVREYF. The chain links TRBV2 to TRBJ2-5; 11 bases agree with TRBD2. The CDR3 is 13 amino acids. The germline V gene has CDR1 SNHLY and CDR2 FYNNEI.

Of note for this clonotype: At one end the junction does not follow the germline gene, possibly because of a read error. The chain employs TRBV5-4 and TRBJ1-1; possibly TRBD1 for D (5 bases). This CDR3 is 15 amino acids long. The germline V gene encodes CDR1 SGHNT and CDR2 YYREEE (reference sequence). The CDR3 loop reads CASSLSGAMKTEAFF. The CDR3 nucleotides are TGTGCCAGCAGCTTGAGCGGGGCGATGAAGACTGAAGCTTTCTTT.

This clonotype is labeled medium-sized. The chain joins TRBV20-1 to TRBJ1-4; possibly TRBD1 for D (6 bases). Trimming left V 6 bases short and J 1 base short, with 21 bases between. CDR1 DFQATT and CDR2 SNEGSKA come from the germline V gene (reference sequence). The length of the CDR3 is 17 residues. DNA of the CDR3: TGCAGTGCCCCCCCTTTAAAACAGGGACTAACTAATGAAAAACTGTTTTTT. It specifies CSAPPLKQGLTNEKLFF.

The chain uses TRBV24-1 and TRBJ2-3; no firm D call. This CDR3 spans 14 amino acids. Germline values: CDR1 KGHDR, CDR2 SFDVKD. The V end lost 3 bases, the J end lost 6 bases, and 12 bases lay between the germline ends. The CDR3 sequence is CATSDTAKEDTQYF. The DNA of the CDR3 is TGTGCCACCAGTGATACGGCAAAAGAGGATACGCAGTATTTT.

This clonotype appeared once. The chain couples TRBV19 to TRBJ2-3; 12 positions agree with TRBD2. This CDR3 spans 17 amino acids. Looked up from germline, CDR1 is LNHDA and CDR2 is SQIVND (reference sequence). V was pared by 5 bases and J by 2 bases, with 8 bases of the junction left unmatched. CDR3 region: CASSGTSGRLATDTQYF. CDR3 DNA sequence: TGTGCCAGTAGTGGTACTAGCGGGAGGTTGGCCACAGATACGCAGTATTTT.

J is TRBJ1-2 and V is TRBV6-1, with D tentatively TRBD1 (6 bases). Germline CDR1 MNHNS, CDR2 SASEGT. V lost 4 bases, J lost 4 bases, and 16 bases lay in between. The CDR3 is 15 amino acids. CDR3 sequence reads: CASSAYQGLGYGYTF. CDR3 coding DNA: TGTGCCAGCAGTGCTTACCAGGGGCTCGGCTATGGCTACACCTTC.

The chain has TRBV18 and TRBJ2-5, with D possibly TRBD1 on 6 matching bases. Trimming cost V 2 bases and J 1 base, with 8 bases left between them. This CDR3 spans 14 amino acids. Germline-derived CDR1 and CDR2 are KGHSH and LQKENI. DNA of the CDR3: TGTGCCAGCTCACCATCAGGGGCCCAAGAGACCCAGTACTTC. Residues: CASSPSGAQETQYF.

This sequence joins TRBV4-3 and TRBJ2-5; the match to TRBD1 covers 8 bases. Germline CDR1 is LGHNA and CDR2 is YSLEER. V lost 1 base to trimming and J lost 4 bases; unmatched junction nucleotides: 2. CDR3 length equals 14 residues. CDR3 sequence reads: CASSQAGGRETQYF. In nucleotides, the CDR3 is TGCGCCAGCAGCCAAGCAGGGGGCCGAGAGACCCAGTACTTC.

The chain is built from TRBV5-1 and TRBJ2-2, with a weak D call TRBD2 (5 bases). The CDR3 has 17 amino acids. The V end was cut by 0 bases, the J end by 4 bases, with 16 bases between. The germline V gene has CDR1 SGHRS and CDR2 YFSETQ. This CDR3 reads CASSLGAGPGSTGELFF. The CDR3 nucleotides read TGCGCCAGCAGCTTGGGGGCGGGCCCGGGGAGCACCGGGGAGCTGTTTTTT.

This chain links TRBV6-1 with TRBJ2-2, with 10 nucleotides matching TRBD2. Trimming removed 6 bases from V and 1 base from J; junction bases left unmatched: 5. The length of the CDR3 is 16 residues. Germline CDR1 is MNHNS and CDR2 is SASEGT. CDR3 DNA: TGTGCCAGCAGATCTAGGACTAGCGGGAACACCGGGGAGCTGTTTTTT. The encoded protein is CASRSRTSGNTGELFF.

This clonotype was observed a few times. The V call is TRBV20-1, the J call TRBJ2-3, with 9 bases identical to TRBD2. Trimming removed 3 bases from V and 4 bases from J; junction bases left unmatched: 11. Germline V gene lookup returns CDR1 DFQATT and CDR2 SNEGSKA (reference sequence). This CDR3 region has 16 residues. CDR3 in DNA: TGCAGTGCTAGTCTTGGGGGGACTAGCATATCAGATACGCAGTATTTT. Translated: CSASLGGTSISDTQYF.

This clonotype counts as large. The genes are TRBV5-4 and TRBJ2-3; D remains ambiguous. Trimming left V 2 bases short and J 2 bases short, with 0 bases between. The CDR3 totals 11 residues. CDR1 is SGHNT, CDR2 YYREEE, per germline (reference sequence). The CDR3 region has the DNA TGTGCCAGCAGCTTCACAGATACGCAGTATTTT. Its protein product is CASSFTDTQYF.